This T cell receptor (beta chain) appears in the sequencing data of a study of T cell repertoires in cytomegalovirus infection. Study-level information: It was the public TCR beta signatures that indicated both CMV infection and matching HLA type.

On this clonotype: The antigen is not known.

TCRdb re-analysed the reads in MiXCR, keeping a single row per CDR3 protein. The sample has 150,000 to 200,000 distinct CDR3 sequences, 28% seen once; the top ten hold under 35%. The CDR3 has 13 residues. The V end was cut by 5 bases, the J end by 7 bases, with 12 bases between. Germline V lookup: CDR1 SGHRS, CDR2 YFSETQ. Study-wide findings and caveats: Predominance within the ex vivo response was attributable to HLA-C-restricted CMV-specific TCR beta clonotypes. Cumulated frequencies of public TCR beta families served to identify carriers of CMV plus the relevant HLA.

This chain links TRBV5-1 with TRBJ2-2, with D possibly matching TRBD1 (5 bases). Source material: PBMCs. The clonotype originates from a human donor in good health (CMV status not recorded). Some clones in this sample may be carry-over from other donors' samples. The CDR3 DNA is TGCGCCAGCAGGGAACAGGCCGGCGGGGAGCTGTTTTTT. Translation gives CASREQAGGELFF.